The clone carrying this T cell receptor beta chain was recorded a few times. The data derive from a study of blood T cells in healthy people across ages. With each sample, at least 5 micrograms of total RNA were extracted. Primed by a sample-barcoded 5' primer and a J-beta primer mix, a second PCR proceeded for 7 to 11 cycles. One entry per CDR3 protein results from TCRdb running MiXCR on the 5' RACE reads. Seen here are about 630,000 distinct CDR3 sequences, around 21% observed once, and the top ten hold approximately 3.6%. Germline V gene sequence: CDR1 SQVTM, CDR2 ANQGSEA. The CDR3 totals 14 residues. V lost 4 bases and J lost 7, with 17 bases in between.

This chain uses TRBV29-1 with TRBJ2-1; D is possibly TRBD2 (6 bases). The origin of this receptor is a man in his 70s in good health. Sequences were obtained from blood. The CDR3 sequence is CSVVGGVTRNEQFF. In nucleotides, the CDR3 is TGCAGCGTTGTGGGGGGAGTCACCAGGAATGAGCAGTTCTTC.